This TCR beta chain was sequenced for a study of cytomegalovirus exposure and HLA in healthy donors (dated by TCRdb to the late 2010s). Regarding the study in general: An earlier analysis of approximately 640 of the donors reported about 250 Gb of sequence data and some 100 million unique TCR beta sequences from 150 million to 200 million T cells. An earlier analysis of roughly 600 of the donors used high-throughput TCR beta sequencing to judge whether each TCR beta V gene segment behaved as functional or pseudogenic. The later analysis used no new phenotypic data to find candidate immune exposures, relying instead on TCR beta sequences and their occurrence across donors. Approximately 330 gigabases of sequencing data and approximately 92 million unique TCR sequences made up an early release that covered 640 HLA-typed donors. The study used immunosequencing to profile the T cell repertoires of approximately 640 subjects and linked those repertoires to cytomegalovirus serostatus. Of the 398 genotyped donors, 81% were placed in the genetic ancestry cluster associated with self-reported Caucasian donors. Genome-wide SNP genotypes for about 65% of the roughly 670 donors were used in a later genetic analysis, which treated that subset as a discovery cohort. Every repertoire in the discovery cohort had been generated on one and the same sequencing platform. Class I and class II HLA loci were covered by the typing at four-digit resolution. The study was designed to test whether signatures of past pathogen exposure could be identified by cataloging public T cell receptors. Among some 410 genotyped donors of the cohort, an average of approximately 230,000 unique TCR beta nucleotide sequences were sequenced per donor, approximately 20% of them non-productive. To study patterns of TCR occurrence, a later analysis re-analyzed previously published TCR beta repertoires from 550 to 800 donors and added high-resolution HLA genotyping. To predict cytomegalovirus infection status, the study brought together high-throughput TCR immunosequencing, statistical association of individual TCRs with disease status, and machine learning. Because of strong linkage in the cohort, roughly five DR-DQ haplotypes were treated as single units for association and clustering. Donor age, sex, ethnicity and CMV serostatus were compiled alongside the repertoire data. Along with the roughly 670-subject first cohort, a separate validation cohort of around 120 different subjects was used. Typing coverage differed by locus: A, B, C, DRB1 and DQB1 were typed in roughly 629-630 donors, DQA1 in around 500, DPA1 in approximately 600, and DPB1 in approximately 450.

Libraries were built with the immunoSEQ multiplex PCR assay. For the multiplex PCR, a mixture combining 60 forward primers for TCR Vbeta segments and 13 reverse primers for TCR Jbeta segments was used. A multiplex PCR assay on genomic DNA amplified the CDR3 region of rearranged TCR beta genes. Amplified TCR beta libraries were sequenced as 87-base-pair reads on the Illumina HiSeq System. Regarding the original processing steps: In a later analysis, approximately 74 million unique TCR beta chains were counted across the roughly 670 repertoires, and approximately 11 million of these chains were shared by at least two donors. A nearest-neighbor algorithm error-corrected the raw reads and collapsed the reads into unique sequences, merging closely related sequences to remove PCR and sequencing errors. V, D and J gene segments were assigned by aligning CDR3 sequences to IMGT reference sequences. For a sequence to be retained, at least a six-nucleotide match to both a V gene segment and a J gene segment was required. Rearrangements were called productive when the CDR3 lacked stop codons and stayed in frame with V and J; all others were non-productive. Following IMGT convention, CDR3 was defined as the stretch from the second conserved V-encoded cysteine up to the conserved J-encoded phenylalanine. The earlier analysis of 500 to 650 of the donors excluded any sequence lacking an unambiguous match to a single V gene segment. In an earlier analysis of several hundred of the donors, V segments were called functional above 56.7% productive rearrangements and were called segregating when the between-donor standard deviation exceeded 5%. A statistical classification framework was built to diagnose cytomegalovirus status from the catalog of TCR beta chain sequences. In a later analysis, TCR nucleotide sequences were compared against IMGT/GENE-DB human TR gene sequences so that V and J genes could be assigned. Using the TCRdist pipeline, a later analysis assigned CDR3 sequences along with most-parsimonious VDJ recombination scenarios. A later analysis defined each TCR beta chain by its CDR3 amino acid sequence plus V-gene family, and excluded reads lacking a unique V-gene family. To address suspected cross-contamination and a sequencing artifact, a later analysis removed a few hundred highly shared, low-generation-probability nucleotide sequences. In a later analysis, a clonal expansion index for each public chain was calculated from normalized within-repertoire ranks of inferred template counts. In a later analysis, generation probabilities were computed using a VDJ recombination model fitted to out-of-frame rearrangements, and the results were checked against IGoR. Hypergeometric tests were used in a later analysis to score TCR-TCR, TCR-HLA and TCR-CMV co-occurrence, with a repertoire-size bias correction applied to the TCR pairs. In a later analysis, false discovery rates were estimated by permuting HLA or CMV assignments 20 times. In a later analysis, co-occurring TCRs were grouped with DBSCAN, and TCRdist sequence similarity was added when clustering was performed within HLA-allele-positive subsets. Co-occurrence clustering excluded repertoires with fewer than 30,000 or more than 120,000 public chains, plus five with anomalous nucleotide sharing. TCRdb stores this immuneACCESS table with in-frame sequences only. Part of the clones is absent; in the studies checked, under half of the shortfall reflects unresolved V genes, and no reason is known for the rest. Clonal size and the V and J genes are those of that table, whereas D and trimming came from the DNA. The sample contains about 200,000 clones, 82% of them found a single time. Of the sample, about 0.1% falls within the top ten clones.

The cohort was made up of hundreds of healthy bone marrow donors. At the time of sampling, all cohort members were nominally healthy, though unrecorded immune exposures were likely present. The donor was CMV seronegative and was included in the group of 352 seronegative cohort members. Every donor gave a peripheral blood sample, and the peripheral blood mononuclear cells from that sample were used for TCR beta sequencing. The Qiagen DNeasy Blood Extraction Kit was used to extract genomic DNA from the blood cell samples. Reading the germline V gene (reference sequence) gives CDR1 SGHNT and CDR2 YYREEE. Taken from cysteine to phenylalanine, the CDR3 has 15 residues. The CDR3 DNA has 45 bases and is translated from base 1. V ends up 3 bases short and J 6 bases short, with an unmatched junction base count of 10. On this clone: Its target antigen remains unknown. Base qualities are missing; no much larger clone stands one base away.

Results and caveats for the whole study, not just this receptor: According to a later genetic analysis, donors in an Asian-associated ancestry cluster had fewer N-insertions in productive TCRs than the roughly 700-donor mean. In a later analysis, more than 15,000 TCR beta sequences were associated with specific HLA alleles at a false discovery rate of 0.05. In vitro tests confirmed that a few of the cytomegalovirus-associated TCR beta chains recognize cytomegalovirus antigens. A further reported finding was that TCR beta sequences accurately predicted the HLA-A and HLA-B alleles for most subjects in the first cohort. An earlier analysis of around 500 of the donors showed that most TCR beta V segments appeared in productive rearrangements either about 90% or about 30% of the time, which broadly matched IMGT annotations. In both the original and validation cohorts, the classifier was reported to diagnose cytomegalovirus status with high specificity and sensitivity. Several of the top co-occurrence clusters appeared to be linked to parvovirus B19, influenza, CMV and Epstein-Barr virus, according to a later analysis. Linkage disequilibrium might explain the correlated functional status among segregating V segments, but an unknown experimental factor could not be excluded. Sequencing depth was assumed to be roughly uniform across donors in the presence/absence analyses, though that assumption may not hold. Most TCR sequences were observed very rarely across donors, whereas some public TCRs were present in many individuals. In a later analysis, TCR association rates were found to vary across HLA loci, with the most associated TCRs seen for DRB1 alleles and the fewest for HLA-C alleles. In a later analysis, HLA-associated TCR beta chains showed more clonal expansion and lower generation probabilities than non-associated chains that were equally common. Only TCR beta chains were sequenced in this cohort, and the absence of alpha or paired-chain data limited detectable features. The sequencing pipeline was judged likely to have produced a cluster of highly shared sequence variants as a technical artifact. Because the 87-base-pair reads could not distinguish some IMGT-functional V segments, including TRBV6-2 and TRBV6-3, those segments were excluded. An association between a missense DCLRE1C variant and V-gene and J-gene trimming of TCR beta chains was found in a later genetic analysis and replicated in an independent cohort. Because HLA typing was missing for some donors at each locus, association tests included only the typed subset. The only immune exposure information available for the cohort was CMV serostatus. The earlier analysis of around 600 of the donors excluded some 15 rarely observed V segments, including chromosome 9 orphons, because counts were too low. The authors suggested that the approach could potentially be extended to other disease states and immunological phenotypes. Most CMV-associated TCR beta chains appeared to be HLA-restricted in a later analysis, and the HLA associations seemed to be driven largely by CMV exposure. Strong co-occurrence of HLA alleles, especially DR and DQ, made assigning TCR associations to individual alleles difficult. The study listed 164 TCR beta chains as associated with cytomegalovirus.

Material for sequencing was PBMCs. The receptor chain draws on TRBV5-4 and TRBJ2-3; a stretch of 7 junction bases matches TRBD1. This TCR was recovered from a boy aged 2 to 10 in good health and CMV-seronegative. CDR3 reads: CASSSRQGRWDTQYF. The DNA reads TGTGCCAGCAGCTCCCGACAGGGTAGGTGGGATACGCAGTATTTT.